This record concerns one TCR beta chain sequence. Its antigen is currently unknown. TCRdb re-called the 5' RACE reads through MiXCR, storing one row per CDR3 protein. The sample contains roughly 440,000 distinct CDR3 sequences, more than 15% of which appear only once. The CDR3 is 13 amino acids. Germline CDR1 and CDR2: SGHTA and FQGNSA. Between the trimmed V and J ends, which lost 1 base and 6 bases, there was a span of 10 bases. These data originate in a study of CD8 T cells in ankylosing spondylitis. Study-level findings and limits: Seemingly distinctive of ankylosing spondylitis blood was a TCR beta motif formed by eight highly homologous variants.

The chain carries TRBV7-2 and TRBJ2-7; perhaps TRBD2 as D (6 bases). Sequenced material: blood, either unsorted or a sorted T cell fraction (not recorded which). This clonotype originated in a male donor with ankylosing spondylitis. CDR3: CASSLGGLTEQYF. DNA for the CDR3: TGTGCCAGCAGCTTAGGGGGACTTACCGAGCAGTACTTC. Full variable domain (rest looked up from reference TRBV7-2 and TRBJ2-7): GAGVSQSPSNKVTEKGKDVELRCDPISGHTALYWYRQSLGQGLEFLIYFQGNSAPDKSGLPSDRFSAERTGGSVSTLTIQRTQQEDSAVYLCASSLGGLTEQYFGPGTRLTVT.